This is a list of T cell receptor beta chains from one sample in a study of cytomegalovirus exposure and HLA in healthy donors. Only in-frame clones appear in the TCRdb table, and some are missing; sequencing was by immunoSEQ multiplex PCR. The sample comprises under 150,000 clones, over 70% of which are singletons, and approximately 6.3% rests with the top ten. Sequencing used PBMCs. All receptors come from a middle-aged man in good health and CMV-seropositive. Both conserved end residues are part of each CDR3. The D gene is left open where the match is weak. Clone size is given for some rows only: seen once, a few or many times, or a class if the clone is expanded.

len: 14; v_gene: TRBV4-2; j_gene: TRBJ1-3; abundance: NA; d_gene: NA; CDR3nt: TGTGCCAGCAGCCAAGCAGGGGCTGGAAACACCATATATTTT; CDR3aa: CASSQAGAGNTIYF
len: 16; v_gene: TRBV5-1; j_gene: TRBJ2-2; abundance: NA; d_gene: TRBD2; CDR3nt: TGCGCCAGCAGCTTGGTGGCGGGAGAGGGGACCGGGGAGCTGTTTTTT; CDR3aa: CASSLVAGEGTGELFF
len: 16; v_gene: TRBV6-1; j_gene: TRBJ2-1; abundance: once; d_gene: NA; CDR3nt: TGTGCCAGCAGTGAAGACCCCACCCGACAGCACAATGAGCAGTTCTTC; CDR3aa: CASSEDPTRQHNEQFF
len: 17; v_gene: TRBV7-2; j_gene: TRBJ2-5; abundance: few; d_gene: TRBD2; CDR3nt: TGTGCCAGCAGCTTAGAGTTGACTAGCGGGAGGAAAGAGACCCAGTACTTC; CDR3aa: CASSLELTSGRKETQYF
len: 15; v_gene: TRBV2; j_gene: TRBJ1-5; abundance: NA; d_gene: NA; CDR3nt: TGTGCCAGCAGTGGATCGTACAGTCCAAATCAGCCCCAGCATTTT; CDR3aa: CASSGSYSPNQPQHF
len: 17; v_gene: TRBV5-1; j_gene: TRBJ2-1; abundance: NA; d_gene: TRBD2; CDR3nt: TGCGCCAGCAGCTTGAATCTAGCGGGAGGGTCCTACAATGAGCAGTTCTTC; CDR3aa: CASSLNLAGGSYNEQFF
len: 13; v_gene: TRBV28; j_gene: TRBJ1-5; abundance: NA; d_gene: NA; CDR3nt: TGTGCCAGCAGCCTTGGAAGGAGGCAGCCCCAGCATTTT; CDR3aa: CASSLGRRQPQHF
len: 15; v_gene: TRBV7-9; j_gene: TRBJ2-1; abundance: NA; d_gene: NA; CDR3nt: TGTGCCAGCAGCCCCCCCCTAGACCCCTACAATGAGCAGTTCTTC; CDR3aa: CASSPPLDPYNEQFF
len: 13; v_gene: TRBV29-1; j_gene: TRBJ2-5; abundance: NA; d_gene: NA; CDR3nt: TGCAGCGTTCGAAAGGGAGATCAAGAGACCCAGTACTTC; CDR3aa: CSVRKGDQETQYF
len: 15; v_gene: TRBV9; j_gene: TRBJ1-2; abundance: NA; d_gene: TRBD1; CDR3nt: TGTGCCAGCAGCGCACAACAGGGGATGCCCTATGGCTACACCTTC; CDR3aa: CASSAQQGMPYGYTF
len: 14; v_gene: TRBV5-6; j_gene: TRBJ1-4; abundance: NA; d_gene: NA; CDR3nt: TGTGCCAGCAGCACCTTGACGGGGAATGAAAAACTGTTTTTT; CDR3aa: CASSTLTGNEKLFF
len: 14; v_gene: TRBV6-5; j_gene: TRBJ2-7; abundance: NA; d_gene: TRBD1; CDR3nt: TGTGCCAGCAGGTTCAGGACAGGGACGAACGAGCAGTACTTC; CDR3aa: CASRFRTGTNEQYF
len: 15; v_gene: TRBV12-5; j_gene: TRBJ1-2; abundance: NA; d_gene: TRBD1; CDR3nt: TGTGCTAGTGGTTTGGGCGGACAGGGTAACTATGGCTACACCTTC; CDR3aa: CASGLGGQGNYGYTF
len: 17; v_gene: TRBV12-2; j_gene: TRBJ2-7; abundance: NA; d_gene: NA; CDR3nt: TGTGCAAGTCGCTTGCTCCGGGGACAGGATAACTCCTACGAGCAGTACTTC; CDR3aa: CASRLLRGQDNSYEQYF
len: 14; v_gene: TRBV6-6; j_gene: TRBJ2-1; abundance: NA; d_gene: TRBD1; CDR3nt: TGTGCCAGCACTTCAGGGGGATCTAACAATGAGCAGTTCTTC; CDR3aa: CASTSGGSNNEQFF
len: 11; v_gene: TRBV29-1; j_gene: TRBJ2-7; abundance: NA; d_gene: NA; CDR3nt: TGCAGCGCCGAGGTAGGTTACGAGCAGTACTTC; CDR3aa: CSAEVGYEQYF
len: 13; v_gene: TRBV5-4; j_gene: TRBJ2-5; abundance: NA; d_gene: NA; CDR3nt: TGTGCCAGCAGCTTACAGGGAACGCAGACCCAGTACTTC; CDR3aa: CASSLQGTQTQYF
len: 13; v_gene: TRBV30; j_gene: TRBJ2-1; abundance: NA; d_gene: NA; CDR3nt: TGTGCCTGGAGTGGTGGGAGTCAGGATGAGCAGTTCTTC; CDR3aa: CAWSGGSQDEQFF
len: 16; v_gene: TRBV7-8; j_gene: TRBJ2-3; abundance: few; d_gene: TRBD2; CDR3nt: TGTGCCAGCAGTCCCCCGCTGCGGGAGGGCCTCAATACGCAGTATTTT; CDR3aa: CASSPPLREGLNTQYF
len: 14; v_gene: TRBV27; j_gene: TRBJ1-1; abundance: NA; d_gene: NA; CDR3nt: TGTGCCAGCAGTTTATCTGGCATGAACACTGAAGCTTTCTTT; CDR3aa: CASSLSGMNTEAFF
len: 12; v_gene: TRBV6-5; j_gene: TRBJ2-7; abundance: NA; d_gene: NA; CDR3nt: TGTGCCAGCAGTGACACACAACTAGGGCAGTACTTC; CDR3aa: CASSDTQLGQYF
len: 14; v_gene: TRBV28; j_gene: TRBJ2-7; abundance: NA; d_gene: NA; CDR3nt: TGTGCCAGCAGTCTCCACAGTTTGATATACGAGCAGTACTTC; CDR3aa: CASSLHSLIYEQYF
len: 15; v_gene: TRBV4-3; j_gene: TRBJ1-1; abundance: few; d_gene: TRBD1; CDR3nt: TGCGCCAGCAGCCAAGGAAGACAGGGAGACACTGAAGCTTTCTTT; CDR3aa: CASSQGRQGDTEAFF
len: 13; v_gene: TRBV30; j_gene: TRBJ2-5; abundance: NA; d_gene: TRBD1; CDR3nt: TGTGCCTGGAGCCGGGACAGCAAAGAGACCCAGTACTTC; CDR3aa: CAWSRDSKETQYF
len: 16; v_gene: TRBV4-3; j_gene: TRBJ1-1; abundance: NA; d_gene: NA; CDR3nt: TGCGCCAGCAGCCCCGGGACGCCACAGGGGAACACTGAAGCTTTCTTT; CDR3aa: CASSPGTPQGNTEAFF
len: 13; v_gene: TRBV2; j_gene: TRBJ1-2; abundance: once; d_gene: TRBD1; CDR3nt: TGTGCCAGCAGTCGGGACAGTAACTATGGCTACACCTTC; CDR3aa: CASSRDSNYGYTF
len: 13; v_gene: TRBV5-4; j_gene: TRBJ2-1; abundance: NA; d_gene: NA; CDR3nt: TGTGCCAGCAGCTTTCAACTCGGGAGTGAGCAGTTCTTC; CDR3aa: CASSFQLGSEQFF
len: 16; v_gene: TRBV4-3; j_gene: TRBJ2-1; abundance: NA; d_gene: TRBD2; CDR3nt: TGCGCCAGCAGCCAAGATTGGACTAGCGACTACAATGAGCAGTTCTTC; CDR3aa: CASSQDWTSDYNEQFF
len: 12; v_gene: TRBV5-6; j_gene: TRBJ2-1; abundance: NA; d_gene: NA; CDR3nt: TGTGCCAGCAGCTTGGTATACAATGAGCAGTTCTTC; CDR3aa: CASSLVYNEQFF
len: 14; v_gene: TRBV25-1; j_gene: TRBJ2-7; abundance: NA; d_gene: TRBD1; CDR3nt: TGTGCCAGCAGTGACCTGACAGGGAGTTACGAGCAGTACTTC; CDR3aa: CASSDLTGSYEQYF
len: 15; v_gene: TRBV18; j_gene: TRBJ1-5; abundance: NA; d_gene: TRBD1; CDR3nt: TGTGCCAGCTCACACGGACAGGGGGCCGGTCAGCCCCAGCATTTT; CDR3aa: CASSHGQGAGQPQHF
len: 13; v_gene: TRBV4-1; j_gene: TRBJ2-1; abundance: NA; d_gene: NA; CDR3nt: TGCGCCAGCAGCCAAGGAGGCCGGGGTGAGCAGTTCTTC; CDR3aa: CASSQGGRGEQFF
len: 13; v_gene: TRBV29-1; j_gene: TRBJ2-1; abundance: once; d_gene: TRBD1; CDR3nt: TGCAGCGTAGACGGACAGGGGAAGAATGAGCAGTTCTTC; CDR3aa: CSVDGQGKNEQFF
len: 15; v_gene: TRBV28; j_gene: TRBJ2-2; abundance: once; d_gene: TRBD1; CDR3nt: TGTGCCAGCAATACCGGGACAGGGTATCCCGGGGAGCTGTTTTTT; CDR3aa: CASNTGTGYPGELFF
len: 14; v_gene: TRBV9; j_gene: TRBJ1-1; abundance: NA; d_gene: TRBD1; CDR3nt: TGTGCCAGCAGCCCCCGGACAGGGTTCACTGAAGCTTTCTTT; CDR3aa: CASSPRTGFTEAFF
len: 15; v_gene: TRBV7-8; j_gene: TRBJ1-1; abundance: once; d_gene: NA; CDR3nt: TGTGCCAGCAGCCCCATGAGAACAGGGAACACTGAAGCTTTCTTT; CDR3aa: CASSPMRTGNTEAFF
len: 15; v_gene: TRBV4-2; j_gene: TRBJ1-2; abundance: NA; d_gene: TRBD1; CDR3nt: TGTGCCAGCAGCCAAGAGGGGGCGACAGGGGTCGGCTACACCTTC; CDR3aa: CASSQEGATGVGYTF
len: 15; v_gene: TRBV4-3; j_gene: TRBJ1-1; abundance: NA; d_gene: NA; CDR3nt: TGCGCCAGCAGCCAAGAACCAGGGCGGGGCACTGAAGCTTTCTTT; CDR3aa: CASSQEPGRGTEAFF
len: 16; v_gene: TRBV5-5; j_gene: TRBJ2-2; abundance: NA; d_gene: TRBD2; CDR3nt: TGTGCCAGCAGCGGGGGACTAGCGGGGAACACCGGGGAGCTGTTTTTT; CDR3aa: CASSGGLAGNTGELFF
len: 17; v_gene: TRBV4-3; j_gene: TRBJ2-5; abundance: NA; d_gene: TRBD2; CDR3nt: TGCGCCAGCAGCCCAGGACTAGCGGCGACCGGGGAAGAGACCCAGTACTTC; CDR3aa: CASSPGLAATGEETQYF
len: 16; v_gene: TRBV28; j_gene: TRBJ1-2; abundance: NA; d_gene: TRBD1; CDR3nt: TGTGCCAGCAGAGGAGAATTGACAGGGTGGCTCTATGGCTACACCTTC; CDR3aa: CASRGELTGWLYGYTF
len: 15; v_gene: TRBV19; j_gene: TRBJ2-7; abundance: NA; d_gene: TRBD2; CDR3nt: TGTGCCAGTAGTGGGTTATCGGGAGGGCACTACGAGCAGTACTTC; CDR3aa: CASSGLSGGHYEQYF